This T cell receptor (beta chain) is drawn from a study of cytomegalovirus exposure and HLA in healthy donors. Regarding the study as a whole: Some TCR beta chains (more than 150 of them) were listed as cytomegalovirus-associated.

The CDR3 sequence is 16 residues long. Germline loops: CDR1 KGHSH, CDR2 LQKENI. Trimming cost V 3 bases and J 0 bases, with 12 bases left between them. To note about this clone: Its antigen is still unknown.

Repertoires were generated with immunoSEQ multiplex PCR, while TCRdb's copy carries only in-frame clones and drops some. The sample consists of over 250,000 clones, roughly 90% of them appearing once. The TCR comes from a woman aged 25-40 years in good health and CMV-seropositive. The sample consisted of PBMCs. This rearrangement joins TRBV18 to TRBJ1-3, with D perhaps matching TRBD1 (5 bases). This chain's CDR3 is CASSPLTVISGNTIYF. CDR3 in DNA: TGTGCCAGCTCACCCTTGACAGTTATCTCTGGAAACACCATATATTTT.